Shown below are 19 T cell receptor beta chains from a single sample sequenced in a study of blood T cell repertoires in COVID-19. The assay was immunoSEQ multiplex PCR, and TCRdb's table has in-frame clones only and misses some. Of 100,000 or so clones in the sample, around 84% were seen once. The sample taken for sequencing was peripheral blood. These receptors came from a woman in her seventies with active or convalescent COVID-19.

The chain combines TRBV7-9 with TRBJ1-1, with TRBD1 matching 8 bases. V lost 6 bases, J lost 1 base, and 4 bases stayed unmatched. CDR1 and CDR2 from the germline V gene are SEHNR and FQNEAQ (reference sequence). This CDR3 region has 14 residues. CDR3 bases: TGTGCCAGCAGGCCCGGGACAGGGAACACTGAAGCTTTCTTT. Translated: CASRPGTGNTEAFF.

The chain links TRBV15 to TRBJ1-1, with a possible D match to TRBD1 (6 bases). The CDR3 runs to 13 residues. CDR1 is LNHNV and CDR2 is YYDKDF in the germline V gene (reference sequence). V was cut by 8 bases and J by 4 bases, with 14 bases left in between. The CDR3 loop is CATGWGPFTEAFF. Here the CDR3 DNA reads TGTGCCACCGGGTGGGGGCCGTTCACTGAAGCTTTCTTT.

Concerning this clone itself: The identical CDR3 is also encoded by other nucleotide sequences in the sample. The chain employs TRBV7-2 and TRBJ2-1; TRBD2 is a possible D gene (6 bases). Germline V gives CDR1 SGHTA, CDR2 FQGNSA. V dropped 5 bases and J dropped 0 bases, with 11 bases sitting between them. The CDR3 has 15 amino acids. This chain's CDR3 is CASSPAGSSYNEQFF. The CDR3 DNA reads as TGTGCCAGCAGCCCAGCGGGCTCCTCCTACAATGAGCAGTTCTTC.

This rearrangement joins TRBV7-3 to TRBJ2-3; 9 bases align to TRBD2. The V segment lost 5 bases and the J segment 0 bases; nucleotides outside the gene matches: 3. Germline V gives CDR1 SGHTA, CDR2 FQGTGA. The CDR3 runs to 15 residues. The DNA for the CDR3 is TGTGCCAGCAGCCCCCTAGCGGGAAGCACAGATACGCAGTATTTT. As protein: CASSPLAGSTDTQYF.

J is TRBJ1-5 and V is TRBV19, with a tentative D call TRBD1 (6 bases). The length of the CDR3 is 15 residues. Looked up from germline, CDR1 is LNHDA and CDR2 is SQIVND (reference sequence). Trimming took off 0 bases at V and 7 bases at J, with 13 bases between the two ends. Here the CDR3 DNA reads TGTGCCAGTAGTATAGATTTGGCGGGGGGCCAGCCCCAGCATTTT. Encoded protein: CASSIDLAGGQPQHF. The entire variable domain, with the rest obtained from reference TRBV19 and TRBJ1-5, is as follows: DGGITQSPKYLFRKEGQNVTLSCEQNLNHDAMYWYRQDPGQGLRLIYYSQIVNDFQKGDIAEGYSVSREKKESFPLTVTSAQKNPTAFYLCASSIDLAGGQPQHFGDGTRLSIL.

The V gene is TRBV5-1, the J gene TRBJ2-5; TRBD2 agrees at 13 bases. V was pared by 1 base and J by 5 bases, with 2 bases of the junction left unmatched. The CDR3 runs to 15 residues. Germline V CDR1 and CDR2: SGHRS, YFSETQ. CDR3: CASSLWTSGSETQYF. The CDR3 coding sequence is TGCGCCAGCAGCTTGTGGACTAGCGGGAGCGAGACCCAGTACTTC.

This chain uses TRBV7-2 with TRBJ2-3; TRBD2 aligns across 11 bases. The CDR3 is made up of 16 amino acids. The V and J ends lost 5 bases and 6 bases, in that order; junction bases with no gene match: 10. Germline CDR1 is SGHTA and CDR2 is FQGNSA. CDR3 nucleotides: TGTGCCAGCAGCGAGGGACTAGCGGCCGGGTTGGATACGCAGTATTTT. As protein: CASSEGLAAGLDTQYF.

The rearrangement links TRBV18 to TRBJ2-7; 7 bases agree with TRBD1. Germline assignment: CDR1 KGHSH and CDR2 LQKENI. The trim removed 3 bases at V and 2 bases at J, leaving 7 bases unmatched. This CDR3 comprises 15 residues. CDR3 in DNA: TGTGCCAGCTCACCTCTATCGGGACAGACCTACGAGCAGTACTTC. Amino acid sequence: CASSPLSGQTYEQYF.

This chain connects TRBV4-2 to TRBJ1-5; D is unclear. The germline V and J ends were trimmed by 0 bases and 6 bases, with 6 bases remaining between them. From germline, CDR1 is LGHNA and CDR2 YNFKEQ. CDR3 length: 13 amino acids. The CDR3 loop reads CASSQDSFQPQHF. The CDR3 DNA is TGTGCCAGCAGCCAAGATTCTTTTCAGCCCCAGCATTTT.

This clone occurred once. The chain combines TRBV19 with TRBJ1-2, with TRBD1 as a possible D gene (6 bases). The germline V gene has CDR1 LNHDA and CDR2 SQIVND (reference sequence). The ends were cut back, 9 bases at V and 2 bases at J, with 22 bases in the middle. The CDR3 is 16 amino acids. This CDR3 is CASTTTRQAGNYGYTF. The CDR3 nucleotides read TGTGCCAGCACCACCACTAGACAGGCAGGAAACTATGGCTACACCTTC.

The chain has TRBV21-1 and TRBJ2-5; whether TRBD1, the table's D call, matches the DNA was not checked. TRBV21-1 is reported as a pseudogene. CDR3 size: 13 residues. CDR3 protein: CASRDRDCETQYF. In DNA, the CDR3 is TGTGCCAGCAGGGACAGGGATTGTGAGACCCAGTACTTC.

The rearrangement uses TRBV11-3 and TRBJ2-5, with 9 bases lining up with TRBD1. The CDR3 has 14 amino acids. J lost 5 bases, V lost 1 base, and 2 bases had no gene match. Germline loops: CDR1 SGHNT, CDR2 YENEEA. Here the CDR3 DNA reads TGTGCCAGCAGCTTAGCCGGGACAGGGGAGACCCAGTACTTC. Translating it yields CASSLAGTGETQYF.

The chain couples TRBV7-2 to TRBJ1-6; D may be TRBD1 (6 bases). The CDR3 is 13 amino acids. V lost 3 bases, J lost 8 bases, and 8 bases lay in between. Germline V lookup: CDR1 SGHTA, CDR2 FQGNSA. Written as DNA, the CDR3 is TGTGCCAGCAGCTTGGACAGTTATTCACCCCTCCACTTT. Protein: CASSLDSYSPLHF.

The chain uses TRBV10-3 and TRBJ2-3; 11 nucleotides match TRBD1. Germline CDR1 and CDR2: ENHRY and SYGVKD. The CDR3 spans 17 residues. The ends lost 2 bases at V and 4 bases at J; junction bases unmatched: 8. CDR3 sequence (DNA): TGTGCCATCAGTGAGAGGACAGGGGGCAGAGTGGCAGATACGCAGTATTTT. As protein: CAISERTGGRVADTQYF.

In this sample, this clone turned up a few times. V and J are TRBV5-1 and TRBJ2-7; 11 bases match TRBD1. J was trimmed by 3 bases and V by 5 bases; bases with no gene match: 4. The CDR3 loop spans 14 amino acids. Germline CDR1 SGHRS, CDR2 YFSETQ. CDR3 in DNA: TGCGCCAGCAGTCGGACAGGGGGCATCTACGAGCAGTACTTC. This gives the protein CASSRTGGIYEQYF.

The rearrangement uses TRBV5-1 and TRBJ2-3; possible D gene TRBD1, 5 bases. Germline loops: CDR1 SGHRS, CDR2 YFSETQ. V lost 0 bases to trimming and J lost 8 bases, with 13 bases between them. The CDR3 sequence is 14 residues long. Here the CDR3 DNA reads TGCGCCAGCAGCTTGGACCCAGGGTCAGGTACGCAGTATTTT. It translates to CASSLDPGSGTQYF.

The table lists this clone with a count of one. This chain uses TRBV7-2 with TRBJ1-2; 7 bases agree with TRBD1. The CDR3 extends over 16 amino acids. Trimming took 1 base from V and 8 from J; bases not matched to a gene: 13. Looked up from germline, CDR1 is SGHTA and CDR2 is FQGNSA. CDR3 loop: CASSLGIGQASGGYTF. DNA for the CDR3: TGTGCCAGCAGCTTAGGCATTGGACAGGCATCAGGGGGCTACACCTTC. Using reference TRBV7-2 and TRBJ1-2 for the parts outside the CDR3, the full variable domain is GAGVSQSPSNKVTEKGKDVELRCDPISGHTALYWYRQSLGQGLEFLIYFQGNSAPDKSGLPSDRFSAERTGGSVSTLTIQRTQQEDSAVYLCASSLGIGQASGGYTFGSGTRLTVV.

The rearrangement joins TRBV24-1 to TRBJ1-1; D may be TRBD1 (5 bases). This CDR3 region has 13 residues. The germline V gene has CDR1 KGHDR and CDR2 SFDVKD. Trimming pared 8 bases from V and 5 bases from J, leaving 14 bases between. In DNA, the CDR3 is TGTGCCACCAAATCCAGGGCTGGAACTGAAGCTTTCTTT. It yields the protein CATKSRAGTEAFF.

To note about this clone: A junction end diverges from the germline sequence, so it may reflect a read error. V and J are TRBV7-7 and TRBJ2-2; D is unclear. CDR1 is SSHAT, CDR2 FNYEAQ, per germline (reference sequence). There are 14 residues in the CDR3. CDR3 coding DNA: TGTGCTAGCAGTTCAACAGAGAAAACCGGGGAGCTGTTTTTT. It translates to CASSSTEKTGELFF.